The TCR beta chain described here comes from a study of Graves' ophthalmopathy and Graves' hyperthyroidism. The hyperthyroidism patients had a new diagnosis of under 2 months' duration and were aged 18 to 65. This clonotype was found many times. Its target is unknown. Study-wide results and limits: Distinction of ophthalmopathy from stable hyperthyroidism by a 13-signature model reached approximately 90% sensitivity and 81.08% specificity.

J was trimmed by 6 bases and V by 4 bases; bases with no gene match: 5. CDR3 length: 15 amino acids. Germline V gene data show CDR1 as MNHNS and CDR2 as SASEGT. Transcripts of RNA were the source for amplifying TCR beta CDR3 regions. RT-PCR was first run with HTBI primers, then multiplex PCR in a second round. TCRdb called the multiplex PCR reads again in MiXCR, with one record for every CDR3 protein. This sample has roughly 420,000 distinct CDR3 sequences, with 20% to 25% found just once. The rearrangement uses TRBV6-1 and TRBJ1-5, with 11 bases matching TRBD1. The sequence was obtained from a young woman with stable Graves' hyperthyroidism. Sequencing input: peripheral blood. CDR3 residues: CASSGTGGDTQPQHF. The CDR3 DNA reads as TGTGCCAGCAGTGGGACAGGGGGCGATACTCAGCCCCAGCATTTT.